This TCR beta chain was sequenced during a study of blood T cells in healthy people across ages. The CDR3 is 13 amino acids. V dropped 6 bases and J dropped 8 bases, with 16 bases sitting between them. Germline assignment: CDR1 MDHEN and CDR2 SYDVKM. This clonotype came up a few times. Alongside a J-beta primer mix, a sample-barcoded 5' primer served in a second PCR lasting about 7 to 12 cycles. TCRdb redid the calling of the 5' RACE reads with MiXCR, one entry per CDR3 protein. This table has some 1.8 million distinct CDR3 sequences, 30% to 40% appearing once. This rearrangement joins TRBV28 to TRBJ1-2; a possible D gene is TRBD1 (6 bases). The receptor was derived from a human donor in good health. The sample was blood. CDR3 sequence reads: CASRPSRGGGYTF. Written as DNA, the CDR3 is TGTGCCAGCAGACCATCCAGGGGAGGCGGCTACACCTTC.